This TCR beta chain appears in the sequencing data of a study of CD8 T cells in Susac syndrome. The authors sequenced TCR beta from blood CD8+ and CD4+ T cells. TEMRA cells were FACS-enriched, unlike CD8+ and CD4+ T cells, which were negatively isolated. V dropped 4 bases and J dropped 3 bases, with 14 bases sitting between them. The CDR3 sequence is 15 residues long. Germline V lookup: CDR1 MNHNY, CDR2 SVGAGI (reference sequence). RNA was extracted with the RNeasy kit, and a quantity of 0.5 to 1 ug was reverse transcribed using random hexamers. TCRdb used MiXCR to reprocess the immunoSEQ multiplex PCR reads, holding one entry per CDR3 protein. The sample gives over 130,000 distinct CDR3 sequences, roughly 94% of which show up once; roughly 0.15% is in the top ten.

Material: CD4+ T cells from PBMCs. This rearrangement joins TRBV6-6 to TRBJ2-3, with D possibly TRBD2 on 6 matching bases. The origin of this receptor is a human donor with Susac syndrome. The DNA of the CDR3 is TGTGCCAGCAGTTCACGGGGGATTGGGACAGATACGCAGTATTTT. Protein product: CASSSRGIGTDTQYF.